These T cell receptor beta chains were read from a single sample in a study of CDR3 diversity in severe acne. MiXCR, run by TCRdb on the PCR reads, gives a single entry per CDR3 protein. The sample shows over 70,000 distinct CDR3 sequences, 51% of them seen only once. The sequencing sample was made of blood. All receptors come from a male donor in good health, without acne. The CDR3 runs from the conserved cysteine through the conserved F or W. A D gene is named only where the DNA matches it firmly. Only some rows state a clone size, as once, few, many or a class for expanded clones.

TRBV27	TRBJ2-5	.	12	.	TGTGCCTACACCCGTGACCAAGAGACCCAGTACTTC	CAYTRDQETQYF
TRBV18	TRBJ2-5	many	15	.	TGTGCCAGCTCACCAGTCGGACAGTCCCAAGAGACCCAGTACTTC	CASSPVGQSQETQYF
TRBV10-3	TRBJ1-2	many	12	.	TGTGCCATCAGTGAGGGCACCGGGGGCTACACCTTC	CAISEGTGGYTF
TRBV27	TRBJ1-2	.	12	.	TGTGCCAGCAGTTTACCCAATGGGGGCTACACCTTC	CASSLPNGGYTF
TRBV20-1	TRBJ1-2	.	13	.	TGCAGTGCTCCGGAGGGACCCGGTGATGGCTACACCTTC	CSAPEGPGDGYTF
TRBV7-3	TRBJ2-5	.	12	.	TGTGCCACCCTGGGCCGGGCAGAGACCCAGTACTTC	CATLGRAETQYF
TRBV7-9	TRBJ2-7	.	17	.	TGTGCCAGCAGCCCCAAGGGGGGGCGGGTGGACTACAATGAGCAGTACTTC	CASSPKGGRVDYNEQYF
TRBV29-1	TRBJ2-3	.	10	.	TGCAGCGTTGAGTTGGATACGCAGTATTTT	CSVELDTQYF
TRBV12-3/TRBV12-4	TRBJ1-2	.	15	.	TGTGCCAGCAGTTCGGTTCTAAGCCGGTTCGGTGGCTACACCTTC	CASSSVLSRFGGYTF
TRBV5-1	TRBJ1-1	once	13	.	TGCGCCAGCAGCTTTACAGGGAGCACTGAAGCTTTCTTT	CASSFTGSTEAFF
TRBV11-2	TRBJ1-1	.	16	TRBD1	TGTGCCAGCAGCTTATTGGGACAGGCCAGGAACACTGAAGCTTTCTTT	CASSLLGQARNTEAFF
TRBV9	TRBJ1-4	.	14	.	TGTGCCAGCAGCGTAGCTGGGGAGGGTGAAAAACTGTTTTTT	CASSVAGEGEKLFF
TRBV12-3/TRBV12-4	TRBJ1-2	.	13	.	TGTGCCAGCAGGTCCAGGGACTTGTATGGCTACACCTTC	CASRSRDLYGYTF
TRBV12-3/TRBV12-4	TRBJ2-5	.	14	TRBD1	TGTGCCAGCAGGTCCGGGACAGGGGCAGAGACCCAGTACTTC	CASRSGTGAETQYF
TRBV6-5	TRBJ2-7	.	17	.	TGTACCAGCAGTTACTCGATGGCGGGGACAGAGGCCTACGAGCAGTACTTC	CTSSYSMAGTEAYEQYF